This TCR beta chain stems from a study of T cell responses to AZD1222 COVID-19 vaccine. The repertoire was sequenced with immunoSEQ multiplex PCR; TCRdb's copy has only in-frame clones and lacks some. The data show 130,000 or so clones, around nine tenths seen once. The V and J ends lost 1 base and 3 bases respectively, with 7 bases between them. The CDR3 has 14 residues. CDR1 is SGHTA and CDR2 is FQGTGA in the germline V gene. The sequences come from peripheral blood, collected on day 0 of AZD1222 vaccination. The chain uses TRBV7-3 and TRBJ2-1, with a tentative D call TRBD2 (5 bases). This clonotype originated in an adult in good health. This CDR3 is CASSLSSVYNEQFF. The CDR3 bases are TGTGCCAGCAGCTTAAGTAGCGTCTACAATGAGCAGTTCTTC.